Sequencing of this T cell receptor (beta chain) was carried out in a study of cytomegalovirus exposure and HLA in healthy donors. The study's findings and limits: CMV serostatus stood as the only immune exposure information on hand. Rare TCR sequences predominated, though certain public TCRs were found in many donors. As a later analysis revealed, most CMV-associated TCR beta chains appeared HLA-restricted. Per a prior analysis, the majority of TCR beta V segments were productive roughly 87% or roughly 30% of the time.

About this clone: The antigen remains undetermined.

PCR primers comprised 60 Vbeta and 13 Jbeta primers. Using immunoSEQ multiplex PCR, the repertoire was profiled, and TCRdb retains in-frame clones only, with some absent. The sample includes roughly 80,000 clones, approximately 74% of them seen just once. The CDR3 contains 15 residues. V was clipped by 2 bases and J by 10 bases; unmatched bases: 9. Germline V CDR1 and CDR2: MDHEN, SYDVKM. Sequencing was done on a sample of PBMCs. The source is a woman aged 45-65 years in good health and CMV-seropositive. This chain uses TRBV28 with TRBJ2-1; 9 positions agree with TRBD1. The CDR3, as DNA: TGTGCCAGCAGTTTACCCTACAGGGGGCTCGAAGAGCAGTTCTTC. This codes for CASSLPYRGLEEQFF.